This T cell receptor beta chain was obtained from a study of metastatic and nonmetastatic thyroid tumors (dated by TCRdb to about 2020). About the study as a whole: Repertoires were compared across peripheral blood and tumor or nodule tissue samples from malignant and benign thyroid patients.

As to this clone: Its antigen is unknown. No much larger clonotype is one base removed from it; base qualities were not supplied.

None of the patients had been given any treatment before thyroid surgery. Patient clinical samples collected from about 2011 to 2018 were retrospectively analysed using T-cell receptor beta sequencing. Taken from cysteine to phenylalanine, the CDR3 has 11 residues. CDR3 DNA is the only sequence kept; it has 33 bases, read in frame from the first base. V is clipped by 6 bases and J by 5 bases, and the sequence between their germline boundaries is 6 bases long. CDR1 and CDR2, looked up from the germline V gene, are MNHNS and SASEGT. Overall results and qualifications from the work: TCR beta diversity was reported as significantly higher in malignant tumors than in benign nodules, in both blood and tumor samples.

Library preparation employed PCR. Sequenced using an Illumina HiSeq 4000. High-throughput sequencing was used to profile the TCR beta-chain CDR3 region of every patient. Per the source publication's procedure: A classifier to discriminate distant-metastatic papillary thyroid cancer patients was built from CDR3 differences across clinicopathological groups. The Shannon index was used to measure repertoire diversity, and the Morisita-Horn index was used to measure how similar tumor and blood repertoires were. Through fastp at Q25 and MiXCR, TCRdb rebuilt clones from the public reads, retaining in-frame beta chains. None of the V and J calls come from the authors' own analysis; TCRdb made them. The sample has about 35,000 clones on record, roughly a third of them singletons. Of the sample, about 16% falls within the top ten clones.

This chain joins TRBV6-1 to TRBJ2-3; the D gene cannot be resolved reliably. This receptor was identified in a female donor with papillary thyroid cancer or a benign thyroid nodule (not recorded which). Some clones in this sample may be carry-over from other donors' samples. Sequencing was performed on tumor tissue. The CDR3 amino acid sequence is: CASRTGDTQYF. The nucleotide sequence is TGTGCCAGCAGAACGGGAGATACGCAGTATTTT.